The 9 T cell receptor beta chains below come from one sample, sequenced in a study of cytomegalovirus exposure and HLA in healthy donors (dated by TCRdb to between 2016 and 2019). Receptor libraries were prepared by the immunoSEQ multiplex PCR assay. A mixture of 60 forward primers for TCR Vbeta segments and 13 reverse primers for TCR Jbeta segments was used in the multiplex PCR. TCRdb took over this immuneACCESS table, retaining in-frame rearrangements with V and J assigned. Such tables are incomplete; in checked studies, under half of the missing clones stem from an unresolved V gene, and the remainder is unexplained. Present in this sample are more than 110,000 clones, roughly 80% of which were seen just once. Of the sample, 5% to 5.5% falls within the top ten clones. The specimen sequenced was PBMCs. The receptors derive from a male donor in good health and CMV-seronegative.

The J gene is TRBJ1-3, the V gene TRBV19, with no clear D. The germline V gene encodes CDR1 LNHDA and CDR2 SQIVND (reference sequence). Trimming stripped 5 bases from V and 0 bases from J, with 11 bases between. CDR3 size: 15 residues. DNA of the CDR3: TGTGCCAGTAGTCGCCCGAGGAGCTCTGGAAACACCATATATTTT. Protein product: CASSRPRSSGNTIYF.

The gene calls are TRBV10-2 and TRBJ2-1; possible D gene TRBD1, 5 bases. The CDR3 runs 12 residues. CDR1 and CDR2 from the germline V gene are WSHSY and SAAADI. V was shortened by 7 bases and J by 4 bases, with 8 bases between the two germline ends. The CDR3 reads CASKDTYNEQFF. As DNA, the CDR3 is TGCGCCAGCAAGGACACGTACAATGAGCAGTTCTTC.

This clone was recorded at least ten times. The chain couples TRBV7-9 to TRBJ1-1; D possibly corresponds to TRBD1 (5 bases). The CDR3 sequence is 15 residues long. The germline CDR1 and CDR2 sequences are SEHNR and FQNEAQ (reference sequence). Between the trimmed V and J ends, which lost 6 bases and 7 bases, there was a span of 21 bases. CDR3 region: CASSPKIRVGSEAFF. CDR3 DNA: TGTGCCAGCAGTCCTAAGATCAGGGTTGGCAGTGAAGCTTTCTTT.

The V and J genes are TRBV10-3 and TRBJ1-2; 9 bases are a match to TRBD1. CDR1 is ENHRY, CDR2 SYGVKD, per germline. The CDR3 runs to 13 residues. Germline trimming cut 5 bases from V and 5 bases from J; bases unmatched to any gene: 3. The CDR3 DNA is TGTGCCATCAGTTCCGGGACAGGGTATGGCTACACCTTC. Protein: CAISSGTGYGYTF.

The chain employs TRBV5-4 and TRBJ2-5; D may be TRBD1 (6 bases). The J call could be wrong; TRBJ2-7 is a better fit for the DNA end. The length of the CDR3 is 14 residues. Germline CDR1 and CDR2: SGHNT and YYREEE (reference sequence). CDR3 loop: CASSLQGSSYEQYF. In DNA, the CDR3 is TGTGCCAGCAGCTTGCAGGGGAGCTCCTACGAGCAGTACTTC.

This chain connects TRBV7-6 to TRBJ2-6, with TRBD1 matching over 7 bases. In germline, CDR1 is SGHVS, CDR2 FNYEAQ. The junction had 1 base not matched to a gene; V was cut back by 3 bases and J by 2 bases. The CDR3 runs to 15 residues. The CDR3 DNA is TGTGCCAGCAGCTTCGGGACAGCTGGGGCCAACGTCCTGACTTTC. It translates to CASSFGTAGANVLTF.

The chain is built from TRBV6-5 and TRBJ1-2; the D is unclear. The germline V gene encodes CDR1 MNHEY and CDR2 SVGAGI. The CDR3 sequence is 13 residues long. V was trimmed by 1 base and J by 2 bases, leaving 5 bases between them. The CDR3: CASSYYRNYGYTF. The CDR3 DNA reads as TGTGCCAGCAGTTACTATCGGAACTATGGCTACACCTTC.

This chain uses TRBV13 with TRBJ2-2, with D perhaps TRBD2 (5 bases). CDR1 is PRHDT, CDR2 FYEKMQ, per germline (reference sequence). Trimming stripped 8 bases from V and 7 bases from J, with 17 bases between. This CDR3 contains 14 residues. The CDR3 nucleotides read TGTGCCAGCGCTGTAGGAGGTCCCTACGGGGAGCTGTTTTTT. This translates into CASAVGGPYGELFF.

The chain links TRBV6-6 to TRBJ1-1; TRBD1 matches at 7 bases. This CDR3 has 15 residues. V dropped 0 bases and J dropped 3; count of bases not matched to a gene: 4. CDR1 MNHNY and CDR2 SVGAGI come from the germline V gene (reference sequence). The CDR3 spells CASSYSRQGYTEAFF. CDR3 DNA: TGTGCCAGCAGTTACTCGAGACAGGGTTACACTGAAGCTTTCTTT.